This T cell receptor (beta chain) was retrieved from a study of OX40 agonist ivuxolimab in advanced cancers. As for the study in general: Partial responses were achieved by three patients, one with hepatocellular carcinoma and two with cutaneous melanoma.

CDR1 is SEHNR and CDR2 is FQNEAQ in the germline V gene (reference sequence). The V segment lost 3 bases and the J segment 4 bases; nucleotides outside the gene matches: 13. The CDR3 spans 17 residues. The study's findings and limits: Nonresponders included some who also had low normalized T-cell clonal expansion. More expanded clones were seen, on average, in CD8+ T cells than in CD4+.

On this clone: Antigen: not known.

Assay used: immunoSEQ multiplex PCR; TCRdb lists only in-frame clones, some missing. The sample carries about 14,000 clones, approximately 80% recorded once. The TCR sequence derives from an adult with an advanced solid tumor such as melanoma, head and neck, liver or kidney cancer. This sequence joins TRBV7-9 and TRBJ2-7; 9 nucleotides agree with TRBD2. Material: CD4+ or CD8+ T cells sorted from blood, obtained in a trial of the OX40 agonist ivuxolimab. The CDR3 coding sequence is TGTGCCAGCAGCTTGGAGTCTGCAGGGCTAGCGGGATACGAGCAGTACTTC. Protein product: CASSLESAGLAGYEQYF.